The clone carrying this TCR beta chain was counted many times. These data originate in a study of beta chain features in type 1 diabetes. V shed 7 bases, J shed 6 bases, and the junction held 13 bases outside the gene matches. The CDR3 runs 15 residues. Germline V gene lookup returns CDR1 SGHNT and CDR2 YYREEE (reference sequence). Reverse transcription of all isolated RNA meant that expressed TCRB transcripts were sequenced. Assay: immunoSEQ multiplex PCR; the TCRdb copy retains only in-frame clones and omits some. The sample holds about 140,000 clones, 6.9% seen once. The sample taken for sequencing was central memory CD4+ T cells from blood. This sequence joins TRBV5-4 and TRBJ2-1, with TRBD2 identical over 7 bases. The clonotype originates from a woman under 40 in good health. The CDR3 protein is CASSKGLGGFNEQFF. The CDR3 coding sequence is TGTGCCAGCTCAAAAGGACTAGGCGGTTTCAATGAGCAGTTCTTC.